This is a list of T cell receptor beta chains from one sample in a study of blood T cells in healthy people across ages. From the 5' RACE reads, TCRdb called clonotypes with MiXCR, one entry per CDR3 protein. The table includes about 680,000 distinct CDR3 sequences, more than 40% detected once. The sequenced sample was blood. The receptor source for this set is a woman between 55 and 75 years old in good health. The conserved cysteine and the conserved F or W are not part of the CDR3 here. Each record gives: J gene, V gene, CDR3 protein.

J: TRBJ2-6
V: TRBV4-3
CDR3: ASSQVWIGANVLT

J: TRBJ1-1
V: TRBV4-2
CDR3: ASSQFFLGVGTEAF

J: TRBJ2-7
V: TRBV20-1
CDR3: SAGAPNIFYEQY

J: TRBJ2-3
V: TRBV28
CDR3: ASSVSSLAGTQY

J: TRBJ1-1
V: TRBV6-2/TRBV6-3
CDR3: ASTRKMNTEAF

J: TRBJ2-3
V: TRBV2
CDR3: ANSEWRKGWTDTQY

J: TRBJ2-1
V: TRBV6-2/TRBV6-3
CDR3: ASSYSGLEYLEQF

J: TRBJ2-7
V: TRBV7-3
CDR3: ASSLYTGAGEQY

J: TRBJ2-2
V: TRBV7-3
CDR3: ASSSQGTGELF

J: TRBJ1-5
V: TRBV18
CDR3: ASSPGTVNQPQH

J: TRBJ1-2
V: TRBV5-1
CDR3: ASSPGGTGDYGYT

J: TRBJ2-1
V: TRBV10-3
CDR3: AISSLANSYNEQF

J: TRBJ2-1
V: TRBV6-2/TRBV6-3
CDR3: ASRSPGLHHYNELF

J: TRBJ1-2
V: TRBV6-2/TRBV6-3
CDR3: ASSDETHNYGYT

J: TRBJ2-3
V: TRBV2
CDR3: ASRKGYSTDTQY

J: TRBJ2-7
V: TRBV20-1
CDR3: SARDHRGTYEQY

J: TRBJ1-6
V: TRBV5-1
CDR3: ASSLEQQGYNSPLH

J: TRBJ2-3
V: TRBV4-3
CDR3: ASSQDWALGTQY

J: TRBJ1-1
V: TRBV18
CDR3: ASSARGRDTEAF

J: TRBJ2-7
V: TRBV29-1
CDR3: SVEDDSDEQY

J: TRBJ2-7
V: TRBV20-1
CDR3: SGTPSSYEQY

J: TRBJ1-1
V: TRBV20-1
CDR3: SASEAF

J: TRBJ2-1
V: TRBV27
CDR3: ASSYGSGQF

J: TRBJ2-1
V: TRBV15
CDR3: ATSRVTSGNEQF

J: -
V: TRBV15
CDR3: ATSRVASGRYEQY

J: TRBJ1-2
V: TRBV20-1
CDR3: SARERGPRYGYT

J: TRBJ2-1
V: TRBV5-1
CDR3: ASSPGTLNEQF

J: TRBJ2-7
V: TRBV20-1
CDR3: SAIPAGSSYEQY

J: TRBJ1-2
V: TRBV11-2
CDR3: ASSWDRDPNPNYGYT

J: TRBJ2-1
V: TRBV2
CDR3: ASSEGLAGANEQF

J: TRBJ2-3
V: TRBV18
CDR3: ASSPLTASTDTQY

J: TRBJ2-1
V: TRBV6-6
CDR3: ASSYEGSYSGEQF

J: TRBJ2-7
V: TRBV15
CDR3: ATSGGYEQY

J: TRBJ2-7
V: TRBV6-6
CDR3: ASSYPVSYEQY

J: TRBJ2-1
V: TRBV7-2
CDR3: ASSLGGRRYNEQF

J: TRBJ1-1
V: TRBV6-2/TRBV6-3
CDR3: ASPGPSPGNTEAF

J: -
V: TRBV25-1
CDR3: ASSEPRAGGYNEQY

J: -
V: TRBV20-1
CDR3: SARGGLAGGSSYNEQY

J: TRBJ2-7
V: TRBV11-2
CDR3: ASSSAVLGEQY

J: TRBJ2-1
V: TRBV10-3
CDR3: AISEGAGGHYNEQF

J: TRBJ1-6
V: TRBV27
CDR3: ASSLSGTGTGVCPLH

J: TRBJ2-1
V: TRBV28
CDR3: ASSPLLREVNEQF

J: TRBJ2-7
V: TRBV25-1
CDR3: ASSNHGGTYEQY